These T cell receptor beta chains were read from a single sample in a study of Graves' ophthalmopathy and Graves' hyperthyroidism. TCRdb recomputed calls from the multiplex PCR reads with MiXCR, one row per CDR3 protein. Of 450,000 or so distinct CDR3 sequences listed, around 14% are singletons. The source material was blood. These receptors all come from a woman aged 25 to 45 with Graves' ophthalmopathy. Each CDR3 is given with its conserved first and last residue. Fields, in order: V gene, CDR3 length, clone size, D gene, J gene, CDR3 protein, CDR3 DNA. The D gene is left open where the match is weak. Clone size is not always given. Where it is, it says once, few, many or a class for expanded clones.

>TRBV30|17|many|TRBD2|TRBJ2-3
CAWSARTSGASTDTQYF
TGTGCCTGGAGTGCCCGGACTAGCGGGGCCAGCACAGATACGCAGTATTTT
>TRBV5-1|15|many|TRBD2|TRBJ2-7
CARVGLAGLSYEQYF
TGCGCCAGGGTCGGGCTAGCGGGACTCTCCTACGAGCAGTACTTC
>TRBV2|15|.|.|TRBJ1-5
CASRKGSDGNQPQHF
TGTGCCAGCAGGAAGGGATCCGACGGCAATCAGCCCCAGCATTTT
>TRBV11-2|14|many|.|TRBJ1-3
CASSLDPSGNTIYF
TGTGCCAGCAGCTTAGACCCTTCTGGAAACACCATATATTTT
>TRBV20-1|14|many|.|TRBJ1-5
CSAQAREVSQPQHF
TGCAGTGCCCAGGCCCGTGAGGTGAGCCAGCCCCAGCATTTT
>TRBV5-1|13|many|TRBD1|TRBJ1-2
CASTTGGAGGYTF
TGCGCCAGCACGACAGGGGGCGCAGGTGGCTACACCTTC
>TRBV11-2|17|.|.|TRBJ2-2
CASSFPRVLQLAGELFF
TGTGCCAGCAGCTTCCCAAGGGTTCTTCAACTGGCCGGGGAGCTGTTTTTT
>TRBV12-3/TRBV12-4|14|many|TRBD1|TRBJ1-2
CASSSLDRPYGYTF
TGTGCCAGCAGTTCCTTGGACAGGCCTTATGGCTACACCTTC
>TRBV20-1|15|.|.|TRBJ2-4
CSARDQGLTTPAGYF
TGCAGTGCTAGAGATCAAGGCCTAACTACTCCGGCAGGGTACTTC
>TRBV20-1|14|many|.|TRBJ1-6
CSASFGQENSPLHF
TGCAGTGCTAGTTTCGGGCAGGAGAATTCACCCCTCCACTTT
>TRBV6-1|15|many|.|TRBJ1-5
CASSEAGGRNQPQHF
TGTGCCAGCAGTGAAGCGGGCGGACGAAATCAGCCCCAGCATTTT
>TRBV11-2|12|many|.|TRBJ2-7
CASSSSGVQQYF
TGTGCCAGCAGCTCATCCGGAGTACAGCAGTACTTC
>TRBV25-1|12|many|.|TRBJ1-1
CASREGLGEASF
TGTGCCAGCAGGGAGGGCCTCGGGGAAGCTTCCTTT
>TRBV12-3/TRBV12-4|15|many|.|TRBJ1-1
CASSYQTDSNTEAFF
TGTGCCAGCAGTTATCAGACAGACTCGAACACTGAAGCTTTCTTT
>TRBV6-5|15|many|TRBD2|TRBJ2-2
CASSSLAGDTGELFF
TGTGCCAGCAGTTCCCTAGCGGGAGACACCGGGGAGCTGTTTTTT
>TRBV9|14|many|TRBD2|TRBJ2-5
CASSPKRGLETQYF
TGTGCCAGCAGCCCCAAGCGGGGACTGGAGACCCAGTACTTC
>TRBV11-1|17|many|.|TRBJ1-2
CASSSTAWDLFNYGYTF
TGTGCCAGCAGCTCCACCGCTTGGGACCTTTTTAACTATGGCTACACCTTC
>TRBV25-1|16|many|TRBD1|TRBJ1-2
CASTPGQGSSNYGYTF
TGTGCCAGCACTCCGGGACAGGGGTCCTCTAACTATGGCTACACCTTC
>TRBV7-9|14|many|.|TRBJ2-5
CASSPLGIQETQYF
TGTGCCAGCAGCCCGTTGGGGATCCAAGAGACCCAGTACTTC
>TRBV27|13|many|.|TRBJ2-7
CASSFGAPYEQYF
TGTGCCAGCAGTTTCGGTGCCCCCTACGAGCAGTACTTC